This paragraph reports one T cell receptor beta chain. Its specificity is not known. These data are taken from a study of cytomegalovirus exposure and HLA in healthy donors. Study-level findings and limits: The classifier, whose performance was assessed in both the original and validation cohorts, reportedly diagnosed cytomegalovirus status with high specificity and sensitivity.

PCR was performed using 60 Vbeta and 13 Jbeta primers. Profiling relied on immunoSEQ multiplex PCR, and the TCRdb table lists in-frame clones only, not all of them. The sample carries fewer than 250,000 clones, 79% recorded once. The sample comprised PBMCs. This sequence was found in a woman younger than 35 in good health and CMV-seronegative.

The chain's CDR3 is CASSPADSSYEQYF. In nucleotides, the CDR3 is TGTGCCAGCTCACCGGCGGACAGCTCCTACGAGCAGTACTTC. The chain joins TRBV18 to TRBJ2-7; the D gene is possibly TRBD1 (6 bases). The CDR3 runs 14 residues. The ends were cut back, 3 bases at V and 0 bases at J, with 9 bases in the middle. Looked up from germline, CDR1 is KGHSH and CDR2 is LQKENI.